This TCR beta chain derives from a study of cytomegalovirus exposure and HLA in healthy donors. Study conclusions and caveats: Overall, approximately 150 TCR beta chains were annotated as cytomegalovirus-associated.

In regard to this clone: Its antigen is undetermined.

The PCR employed 60 Vbeta primers together with 13 Jbeta primers. Assay used: immunoSEQ multiplex PCR; TCRdb lists only in-frame clones, some missing. The sample has 35,000 to 45,000 clones, 60% to 80% seen once. CDR1 MNHEY and CDR2 SVGAGI come from the germline V gene. CDR3 length: 15 amino acids. V dropped 2 bases and J dropped 4 bases, with 14 bases sitting between them. The chain is built from TRBV6-5 and TRBJ1-2; TRBD1 might be the D (5 bases). The clonotype was recovered from a woman in her thirties in good health and CMV-seropositive. Sequenced material: PBMCs. The CDR3 spells CASSYRGGSGYGYTF. CDR3 nucleotide sequence: TGTGCCAGCAGTTACCGGGGGGGGTCAGGCTATGGCTACACCTTC.